The 30 T cell receptor beta chains reported below all come from one sample, sequenced in a study of OX40 agonist ivuxolimab in advanced cancers. The repertoire was sequenced with immunoSEQ multiplex PCR; TCRdb's copy has only in-frame clones and lacks some. The sample records roughly 76,000 clones, around 83% being singletons. Source: CD4+ or CD8+ T cells sorted from blood, taken in a trial of the OX40 agonist ivuxolimab. These receptors were obtained from an adult with an advanced solid tumor such as melanoma, head and neck, liver or kidney cancer.

Only one count was recorded for this clone. The chain couples TRBV20-1 to TRBJ1-4; perhaps TRBD1 as D (5 bases). From germline, CDR1 is DFQATT and CDR2 SNEGSKA (reference sequence). The length of the CDR3 is 11 residues. In DNA form, the CDR3 reads TGCAGCGGGGGAGTACGGGAAAAACTGTTTTTT. Its translation is CSGGVREKLFF.

In this sample, this clone turned up once. This chain uses TRBV9 with TRBJ1-1, with D possibly TRBD1 on 6 matching bases. V lost 3 bases, J lost 0 bases, and 12 bases lay in between. CDR3 length: 15 residues. Germline V lookup: CDR1 SGDLS, CDR2 YYNGEE. The DNA for the CDR3 is TGTGCCAGCAGCGCGTCGGACAGTATGAACACTGAAGCTTTCTTT. This sequence encodes CASSASDSMNTEAFF.

V gene TRBV28 combines with J gene TRBJ2-1; TRBD1 matches at 12 bases. There are 17 residues in the CDR3. Per germline, CDR1 MDHEN and CDR2 SYDVKM. J gave up 9 bases and V 2 bases, and 11 bases lay outside the gene matches. CDR3 in amino acids: CASSLVGQGASLGEQFF. In nucleotides, the CDR3 is TGTGCCAGCAGTTTAGTGGGACAGGGGGCCAGTTTAGGTGAGCAGTTCTTC.

This chain connects TRBV7-8 to TRBJ1-1, with D possibly matching TRBD1 (5 bases). The CDR3 loop spans 15 amino acids. V lost 6 bases and J lost 1, with 15 bases in between. Germline V gene lookup returns CDR1 SGHVS and CDR2 FQNEAQ. For the CDR3, the DNA is TGTGCCAGCAGTCTCTCGGGACGGCAGAACACTGAAGCTTTCTTT. Encoded protein: CASSLSGRQNTEAFF. The full variable domain, completed using reference TRBV7-8 and TRBJ1-1, is GAGVSQSPRYKVAKRGQDVALRCDPISGHVSLFWYQQALGQGPEFLTYFQNEAQLDKSGLPSDRFFAERPEGSVSTLKIQRTQQEDSAVYLCASSLSGRQNTEAFFGQGTRLTVV.

V and J are TRBV28 and TRBJ2-3; unclear D gene. Between the trimmed V and J ends, which lost 7 bases and 2 bases, there was a span of 10 bases. This CDR3 has 13 amino acids. The germline V gene encodes CDR1 MDHEN and CDR2 SYDVKM. For the CDR3, the DNA is TGTGCCAGCAACCGCGAACACACAGATACGCAGTATTTT. This codes for CASNREHTDTQYF.

This chain uses TRBV19 with TRBJ2-6; D is unclear. The germline gives CDR1 LNHDA, CDR2 SQIVND (reference sequence). The CDR3 runs 16 residues. V dropped 3 bases and J dropped 0 bases, with 9 bases sitting between them. The CDR3 sequence is CASSMDVSSGANVLTF. DNA of the CDR3: TGTGCCAGTAGTATGGACGTCAGCTCTGGGGCCAACGTCCTGACTTTC.

This CDR3 reads CASRQGGLSPLHF. The CDR3 nucleotides are TGTGCCAGCAGGCAAGGGGGCCTCTCACCCCTCCACTTT. This chain connects TRBV6-5 to TRBJ1-6; 7 nucleotides match TRBD1. The CDR3 has 13 amino acids. CDR1 MNHEY and CDR2 SVGAGI come from the germline V gene. J gave up 10 bases and V 6 bases, and 6 bases lay outside the gene matches.

The chain couples TRBV29-1 to TRBJ1-1, with D possibly being TRBD1 (6 bases). Germline lookup yields CDR1 SQVTM and CDR2 ANQGSEA. The CDR3 totals 12 residues. The DNA for the CDR3 is TGCAGTGCTCGGACAGCAAACACTGAAGCTTTCTTT. As protein: CSARTANTEAFF.

This clone is a singleton in its sample. The genes are TRBV14 and TRBJ2-6; no definite D call. The CDR3 has 13 residues. Germline V gene data show CDR1 as SGHDN and CDR2 as FVKESK. Trimming pared 6 bases from V and 4 bases from J, leaving 7 bases between. For the CDR3, the DNA is TGTGCCAGCAGACCCTCCGGGGCCAACGTCCTGACTTTC. Encoded protein: CASRPSGANVLTF.

The CDR3 sequence is CASRKQGVSGNTIYF. CDR3 nucleotide sequence: TGCGCCAGCAGAAAACAGGGAGTCTCTGGAAACACCATATATTTT. This chain joins TRBV5-1 and TRBJ1-3; D is possibly TRBD1 (6 bases). Trimming left V 5 bases short and J 0 bases short, with 12 bases between. Looked up from germline, CDR1 is SGHRS and CDR2 is YFSETQ. The CDR3 contains 15 residues. Using reference TRBV5-1 and TRBJ1-3 for the parts outside the CDR3, the full variable domain is KAGVTQTPRYLIKTRGQQVTLSCSPISGHRSVSWYQQTPGQGLQFLFEYFSETQRNKGNFPGRFSGRQFSNSRSEMNVSTLELGDSALYLCASRKQGVSGNTIYFGEGSWLTVV.

The chain combines TRBV18 with TRBJ1-3; D gene uncertain. Germline V gene sequence: CDR1 KGHSH, CDR2 LQKENI. CDR3 length: 15 residues. V lost 6 bases and J lost 0, with 12 bases in between. Here the CDR3 reads CASSPRRSSGNTIYF. The CDR3 bases are TGTGCCAGCTCGCCGAGGAGGAGCTCTGGAAACACCATATATTTT.

This clone occurred a few times. This rearrangement joins TRBV6-1 to TRBJ1-2, with D possibly being TRBD1 (5 bases). The CDR3 is 16 residues long. V dropped 2 bases and J dropped 1 base, with 14 bases sitting between them. CDR1 is MNHNS and CDR2 is SASEGT in the germline V gene. The CDR3 DNA sequence: TGTGCCAGCAGTGAACCACGTCAGGGAATTAACTATGGCTACACCTTC. This encodes CASSEPRQGINYGYTF.

This rearrangement joins TRBV19 to TRBJ2-3; D is perhaps TRBD1 (7 bases). V was cut by 4 bases and J by 1 base, with 21 bases left in between. The CDR3 contains 18 residues. Germline CDR1 and CDR2: LNHDA and SQIVND (reference sequence). The chain's CDR3 is CASSRGGNPGQRTDTQYF. The CDR3 DNA is TGTGCCAGTAGTAGAGGAGGGAACCCGGGACAGCGCACAGATACGCAGTATTTT.

The chain has TRBV9 and TRBJ2-1; 9 nucleotides match TRBD2. V shed 0 bases and J 6 bases; nucleotides not matched to a gene: 4. The CDR3 has 15 residues. Per germline, CDR1 SGDLS and CDR2 YYNGEE. As DNA, the CDR3 is TGTGCCAGCAGCGTAGAAGGACTAGCGATCAATGAGCAGTTCTTC. As protein: CASSVEGLAINEQFF.

The chain is built from TRBV4-1 and TRBJ2-7; 10 positions agree with TRBD1. Germline CDR1 reads MGHRA; CDR2 reads YSYEKL. V trimming: 5 bases; J trimming: 0 bases; junction bases outside the gene matches: 4. This CDR3 has 15 residues. CDR3 coding DNA: TGCGCCAGCAGCGCAGGGGACAGGGGCTCCTACGAGCAGTACTTC. It specifies CASSAGDRGSYEQYF.

The CDR3 loop is CASSLGAKEGIQGYTF. CDR3 bases: TGCGCCAGCAGCTTGGGGGCAAAAGAGGGAATACAGGGCTACACCTTC. This chain uses TRBV5-1 with TRBJ1-2; no reliable D call. V lost 0 bases, J lost 8 bases, and 20 bases lay in between. Per germline, CDR1 SGHRS and CDR2 YFSETQ. This CDR3 is 16 amino acids long.

This chain connects TRBV11-2 to TRBJ1-2; tentative D call: TRBD1 (6 bases). The germline V gene has CDR1 SGHAT and CDR2 FQNNGV. V lost 5 bases and J 1 base, leaving 14 bases between the germline ends. This CDR3 has 15 residues. CDR3 in DNA: TGTGCCAGCAGCGGGGGCCCTCAGGGTAACTATGGCTACACCTTC. This translates into CASSGGPQGNYGYTF.

The chain uses TRBV19 and TRBJ2-2; the D is unclear. CDR1 and CDR2 (germline): LNHDA, SQIVND (reference sequence). Trimming pared 7 bases from V and 0 bases from J, leaving 9 bases between. This CDR3 region has 14 residues. This CDR3 is CASNRPANTGELFF. The DNA for the CDR3 is TGTGCCAGTAACCGTCCAGCGAACACCGGGGAGCTGTTTTTT.

Of note for this clone: At the DNA level, this CDR3 is encoded by other sequences in the same sample as well. The V and J genes are TRBV7-2 and TRBJ1-1; the D is unclear. The CDR3 is 13 amino acids. Per the germline V gene, CDR1 is SGHTA and CDR2 is FQGNSA. V shed 3 bases and J shed 5 bases, with 10 bases lying between them. For the CDR3, the DNA is TGTGCCAGCAGCTTGACCCGAGGGACTGAAGCTTTCTTT. This codes for CASSLTRGTEAFF.

V and J are TRBV11-2 and TRBJ2-3; D is uncertain. Germline CDR1 SGHAT, CDR2 FQNNGV. The ends were cut back, 1 base at V and 4 bases at J, with 0 bases in the middle. The CDR3 totals 11 residues. The CDR3 nucleotides are TGTGCCAGCAGCTTAGCAGATACGCAGTATTTT. Translating it yields CASSLADTQYF.

The J gene is TRBJ2-7, the V gene TRBV7-3; 11 bases line up with TRBD2. V lost 5 bases, J lost 7 bases, and 7 bases stayed unmatched. This CDR3 is built from 14 residues. Per germline, CDR1 SGHTA and CDR2 FQGTGA. This chain's CDR3 is CASSPTSGKGEQYF. In DNA, the CDR3 is TGTGCCAGCAGCCCGACTAGCGGGAAGGGGGAGCAGTACTTC.

V usage is TRBV10-3 and J usage is TRBJ2-7; 10 nucleotides align to TRBD2. The CDR3 runs 14 residues. The germline V gene encodes CDR1 ENHRY and CDR2 SYGVKD. V gave up 3 bases and J gave up 6 bases; unmatched junction bases: 5. CDR3 bases: TGTGCCATCAGTGACTCTAGCGGGAGACCCGAGCAGTACTTC. Protein sequence: CAISDSSGRPEQYF.

This chain connects TRBV19 to TRBJ2-1; TRBD2 agrees at 10 bases. The CDR3 runs to 15 residues. The V gene end was trimmed by 4 bases and the J gene end by 7 bases; junction bases not matched to a gene: 7. CDR1 is LNHDA and CDR2 is SQIVND in the germline V gene (reference sequence). CDR3 residues: CASSTLAGAGNEQFF. The CDR3 coding sequence is TGTGCCAGTAGTACTCTAGCGGGAGCCGGGAATGAGCAGTTCTTC.

V gene TRBV5-1 combines with J gene TRBJ2-7, with D tentatively TRBD1 (6 bases). Germline loops: CDR1 SGHRS, CDR2 YFSETQ. Between the trimmed V and J ends, which lost 7 bases and 3 bases, there was a span of 14 bases. The CDR3 runs 13 residues. CDR3: CASSRGTGYEQYF. As DNA, the CDR3 is TGCGCCAGCTCAAGGGGGACGGGCTACGAGCAGTACTTC.

The chain joins TRBV5-1 to TRBJ2-7; 8 positions agree with TRBD1. CDR3 size: 17 residues. The germline V gene encodes CDR1 SGHRS and CDR2 YFSETQ. The trim removed 0 bases at V and 2 bases at J, leaving 10 bases unmatched. The CDR3 is CASSLAQRTGRTYEQYF. DNA of the CDR3: TGCGCCAGCAGCTTGGCCCAACGGACAGGGAGGACCTACGAGCAGTACTTC.

The chain uses TRBV28 and TRBJ2-1; D possibly corresponds to TRBD2 (5 bases). The germline V and J ends were trimmed by 1 base and 5 bases, with 12 bases remaining between them. CDR3 length equals 15 residues. Germline V gene lookup returns CDR1 MDHEN and CDR2 SYDVKM. The CDR3 nucleotides read TGTGCCAGCAGTTTATACCCCGTGAGGGACAATGAGCAGTTCTTC. It encodes CASSLYPVRDNEQFF.

The chain uses TRBV7-9 and TRBJ2-1; the match to TRBD1 covers 10 bases. CDR1 is SEHNR and CDR2 is FQNEAQ in the germline V gene (reference sequence). The CDR3 loop spans 15 amino acids. The V and J ends lost 4 bases and 12 bases, in that order; junction bases with no gene match: 12. In DNA form, the CDR3 reads TGTGCCAGCAGCTCCGGACAGGGGGTTGAGAAATGGCAGTTCTTC. Protein: CASSSGQGVEKWQFF.

The V and J genes are TRBV29-1 and TRBJ2-1; TRBD2 agrees at 12 bases. The CDR3 is made up of 13 amino acids. CDR1 and CDR2 (germline): SQVTM, ANQGSEA. Losses at the gene ends were 7 bases for V and 9 bases for J; bases not matched to a gene: 7. The chain's CDR3 is CSDRLAGASEQFF. The CDR3 nucleotides are TGCAGCGATAGACTAGCGGGGGCGTCTGAGCAGTTCTTC.

J is TRBJ2-3 and V is TRBV5-4; 7 bases match TRBD2. CDR3 length: 15 residues. The V and J ends lost 4 bases and 6 bases, in that order; junction bases with no gene match: 11. Germline V gene data show CDR1 as SGHNT and CDR2 as YYREEE (reference sequence). The DNA for the CDR3 is TGTGCCAGCAGCCCTCGGGCGGGAGTGTCCGATACGCAGTATTTT. Translation gives CASSPRAGVSDTQYF.

In its sample, this clone was seen a few times. The chain is built from TRBV7-9 and TRBJ1-2, with D unresolved. Germline V CDR1 and CDR2: SEHNR, FQNEAQ (reference sequence). The CDR3 length is 15 residues. Trimming removed 5 bases from V and 8 bases from J, with 21 bases in between. The CDR3 coding sequence is TGTGCCAGCAGCCCCCCAATCGACGGCGGAAAGGGCTACACCTTC. Translation: CASSPPIDGGKGYTF.